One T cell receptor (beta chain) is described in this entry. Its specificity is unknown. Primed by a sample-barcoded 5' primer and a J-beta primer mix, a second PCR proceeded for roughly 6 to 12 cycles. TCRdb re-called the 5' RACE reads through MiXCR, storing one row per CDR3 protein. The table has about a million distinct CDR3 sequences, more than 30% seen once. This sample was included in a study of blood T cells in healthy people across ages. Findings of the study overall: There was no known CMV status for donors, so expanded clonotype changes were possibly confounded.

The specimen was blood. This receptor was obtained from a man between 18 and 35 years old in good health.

The CDR3 nucleotides read TGCAGTGCTAGAGATGGGGATGGCACTGAAGCTTTCTTT. Translated, it gives CSARDGDGTEAFF. The genes are TRBV20-1 and TRBJ1-1; D not certain. The germline V gene has CDR1 DFQATT and CDR2 SNEGSKA (reference sequence). The CDR3 contains 13 residues. Trimming left V 0 bases short and J 4 bases short, with 9 bases between.